The clone carrying this T cell receptor (beta chain) was observed at least ten times. Its antigen is not identified. V gave up 6 bases and J gave up 4 bases, with 22 bases separating them. CDR1 and CDR2 (germline): SGHDN, FVKESK. The CDR3 has 16 residues. The source of the sample is a study of CD8+CD57+ T cells in acquired aplastic anemia. Looking at the study overall: Isolated CD4+ and CD8+ cells, once sorted, yielded DNA averaging around 3.3 ug.

General observations from the study: Between patients and controls, CD8+ Simpson's diversity did not vary significantly. Patients and controls shared roughly 31 CD8+ CDR3 sequences, highly expressed in patients.

Genomic DNA templated the TCR beta VDJ and CDR3 profiling. TCRdb used MiXCR to reprocess the reads, holding one entry per CDR3 protein. The sample holds over 150,000 distinct CDR3 sequences; approximately 43% are singletons and the top ten take approximately 1%. The chain recombines TRBV14 with TRBJ2-7; a possible D gene is TRBD1 (6 bases). Sequencing was done on a sample of sorted CD4+, CD8+, or CD8+CD57+ T cells (not recorded which) from PBMCs. This TCR came from a human donor in good health. The CDR3 DNA sequence: TGTGCCAGCAGTCTTACAGGGTTATCTGTTGGGTACGAGCAGTACTTC. This codes for CASSLTGLSVGYEQYF. The full variable domain, completed using reference TRBV14 and TRBJ2-7, is EAGVTQFPSHSVIEKGQTVTLRCDPISGHDNLYWYRRVMGKEIKFLLHFVKESKQDESGMPNNRFLAERTGGTYSTLKVQPAELEDSGVYFCASSLTGLSVGYEQYFGPGTRLTVT.